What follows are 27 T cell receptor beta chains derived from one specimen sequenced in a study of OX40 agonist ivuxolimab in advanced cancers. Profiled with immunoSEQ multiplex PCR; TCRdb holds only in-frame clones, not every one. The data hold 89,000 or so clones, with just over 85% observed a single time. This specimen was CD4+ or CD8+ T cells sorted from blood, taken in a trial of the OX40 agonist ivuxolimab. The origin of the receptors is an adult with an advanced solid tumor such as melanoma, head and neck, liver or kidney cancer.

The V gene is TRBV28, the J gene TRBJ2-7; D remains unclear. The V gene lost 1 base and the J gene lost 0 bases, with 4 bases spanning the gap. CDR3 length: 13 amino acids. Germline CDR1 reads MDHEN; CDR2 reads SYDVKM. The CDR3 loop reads CASSLSYSYEQYF. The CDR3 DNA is TGTGCCAGCAGTTTATCCTACTCCTACGAGCAGTACTTC.

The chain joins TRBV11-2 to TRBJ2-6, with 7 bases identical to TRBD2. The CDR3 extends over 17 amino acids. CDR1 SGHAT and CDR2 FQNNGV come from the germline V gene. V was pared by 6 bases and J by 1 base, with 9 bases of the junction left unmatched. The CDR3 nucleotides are TGTGCCAGCAGTCGATCGGGAGGCGCATCTGGGGCCAACGTCCTGACTTTC. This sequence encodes CASSRSGGASGANVLTF.

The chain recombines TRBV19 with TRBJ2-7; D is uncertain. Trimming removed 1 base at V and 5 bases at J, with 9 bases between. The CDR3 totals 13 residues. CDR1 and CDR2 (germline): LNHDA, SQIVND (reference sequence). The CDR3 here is CASSIAGNNEQYF. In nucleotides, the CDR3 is TGTGCCAGTAGTATAGCCGGAAACAACGAGCAGTACTTC.

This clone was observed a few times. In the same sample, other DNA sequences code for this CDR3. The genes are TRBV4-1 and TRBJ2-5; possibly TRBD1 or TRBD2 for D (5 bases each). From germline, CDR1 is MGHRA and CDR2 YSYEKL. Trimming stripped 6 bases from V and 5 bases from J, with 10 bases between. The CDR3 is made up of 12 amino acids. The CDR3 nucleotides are TGCGCCAGCAGGGGGGAAGGGGAGACCCAGTACTTC. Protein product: CASRGEGETQYF.

Written as DNA, the CDR3 is TGTGCCAGTAGTATCCGCAGGGGGCCCTACAATGAGCAGTTCTTC. The encoded protein is CASSIRRGPYNEQFF. The gene calls are TRBV19 and TRBJ2-1, with TRBD1 matching over 8 bases. Germline V gives CDR1 LNHDA, CDR2 SQIVND (reference sequence). The CDR3 sequence is 15 residues long. V shed 3 bases and J 2 bases; nucleotides not matched to a gene: 3.

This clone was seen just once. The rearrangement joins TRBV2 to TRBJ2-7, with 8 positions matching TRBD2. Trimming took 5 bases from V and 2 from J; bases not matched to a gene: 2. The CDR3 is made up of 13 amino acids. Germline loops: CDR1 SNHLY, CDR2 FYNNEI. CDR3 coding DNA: TGTGCCAGCAGTACTAGCGGACCCTACGAGCAGTACTTC. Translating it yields CASSTSGPYEQYF.

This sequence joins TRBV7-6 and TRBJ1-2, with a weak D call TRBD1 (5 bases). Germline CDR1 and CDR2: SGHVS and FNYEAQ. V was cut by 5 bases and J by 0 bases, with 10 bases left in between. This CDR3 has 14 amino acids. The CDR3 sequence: CASSQDTTNYGYTF. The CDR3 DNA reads TGTGCCAGCAGCCAGGACACCACTAACTATGGCTACACCTTC.

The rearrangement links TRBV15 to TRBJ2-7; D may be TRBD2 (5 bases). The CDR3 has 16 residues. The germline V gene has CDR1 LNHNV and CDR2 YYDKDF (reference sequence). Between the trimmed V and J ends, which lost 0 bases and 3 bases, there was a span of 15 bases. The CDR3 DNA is TGTGCCACCAGCAGAGACCCCGGGGAAATAAACTACGAGCAGTACTTC. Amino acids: CATSRDPGEINYEQYF. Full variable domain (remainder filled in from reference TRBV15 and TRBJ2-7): DAMVIQNPRYQVTQFGKPVTLSCSQTLNHNVMYWYQQKSSQAPKLLFHYYDKDFNNEADTPDNFQSRRPNTSFCFLDIRSPGLGDTAMYLCATSRDPGEINYEQYFGPGTRLTVT.

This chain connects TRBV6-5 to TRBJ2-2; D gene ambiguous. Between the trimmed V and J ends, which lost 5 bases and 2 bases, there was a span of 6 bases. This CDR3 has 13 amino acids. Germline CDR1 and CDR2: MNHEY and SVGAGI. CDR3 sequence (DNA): TGTGCCAGCAGTAATCTAAACACCGGGGAGCTGTTTTTT. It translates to CASSNLNTGELFF.

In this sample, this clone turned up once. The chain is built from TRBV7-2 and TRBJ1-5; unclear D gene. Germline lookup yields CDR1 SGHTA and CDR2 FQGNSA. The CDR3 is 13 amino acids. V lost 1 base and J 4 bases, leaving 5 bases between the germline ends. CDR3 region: CASSLGANQPQHF. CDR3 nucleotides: TGTGCCAGCAGCTTAGGGGCAAATCAGCCCCAGCATTTT.

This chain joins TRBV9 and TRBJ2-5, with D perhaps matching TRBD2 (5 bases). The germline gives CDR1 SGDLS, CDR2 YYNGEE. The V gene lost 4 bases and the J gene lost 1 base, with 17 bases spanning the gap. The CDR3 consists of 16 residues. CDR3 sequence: CASSSPGVRVQETQYF. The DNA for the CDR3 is TGTGCCAGCAGCTCGCCCGGTGTGCGGGTCCAAGAGACCCAGTACTTC.

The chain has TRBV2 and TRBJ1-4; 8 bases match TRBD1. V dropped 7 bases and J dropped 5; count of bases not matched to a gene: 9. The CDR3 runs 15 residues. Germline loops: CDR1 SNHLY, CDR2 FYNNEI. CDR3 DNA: TGTGCCAGCATGCGGACAGGGAATGTGAATGAAAAACTGTTTTTT. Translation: CASMRTGNVNEKLFF.

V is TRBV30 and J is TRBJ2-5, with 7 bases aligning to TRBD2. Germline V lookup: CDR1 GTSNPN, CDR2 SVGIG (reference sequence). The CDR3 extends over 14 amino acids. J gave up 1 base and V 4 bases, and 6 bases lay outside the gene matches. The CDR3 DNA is TGTGCCTGGAAGATGGCGGGAGCCCAAGAGACCCAGTACTTC. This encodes CAWKMAGAQETQYF.

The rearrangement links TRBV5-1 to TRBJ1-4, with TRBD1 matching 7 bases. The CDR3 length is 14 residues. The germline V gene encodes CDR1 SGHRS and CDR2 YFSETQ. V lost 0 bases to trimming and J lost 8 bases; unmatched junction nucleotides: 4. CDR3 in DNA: TGCGCCAGCAGCTTGGACAGGGGAAGAGAAAAACTGTTTTTT. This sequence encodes CASSLDRGREKLFF.

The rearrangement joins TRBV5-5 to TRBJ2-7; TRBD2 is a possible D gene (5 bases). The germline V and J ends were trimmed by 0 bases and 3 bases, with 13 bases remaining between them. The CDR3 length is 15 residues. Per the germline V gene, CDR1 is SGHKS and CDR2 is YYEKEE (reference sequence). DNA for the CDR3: TGTGCCAGCAGCTTGGCGCTTAGACGGGACTACGAGCAGTACTTC. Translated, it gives CASSLALRRDYEQYF.

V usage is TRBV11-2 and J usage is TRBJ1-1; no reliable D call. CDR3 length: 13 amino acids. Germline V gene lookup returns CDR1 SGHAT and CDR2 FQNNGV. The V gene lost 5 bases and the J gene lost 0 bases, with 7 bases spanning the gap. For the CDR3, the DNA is TGTGCCAGCAGCCGACAAATGAACACTGAAGCTTTCTTT. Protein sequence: CASSRQMNTEAFF.

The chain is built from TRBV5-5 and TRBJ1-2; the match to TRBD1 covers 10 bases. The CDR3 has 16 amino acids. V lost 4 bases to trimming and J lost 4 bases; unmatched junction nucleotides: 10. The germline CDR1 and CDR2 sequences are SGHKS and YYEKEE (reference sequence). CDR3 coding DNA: TGTGCCAGCAGCAACTCCGGGACAGGGGCCTCCTATGGCTACACCTTC. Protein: CASSNSGTGASYGYTF.

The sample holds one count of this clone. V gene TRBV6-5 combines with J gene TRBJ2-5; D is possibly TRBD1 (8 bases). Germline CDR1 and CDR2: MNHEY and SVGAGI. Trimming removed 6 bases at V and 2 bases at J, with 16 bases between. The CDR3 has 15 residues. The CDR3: CASSRQGRGQETQYF. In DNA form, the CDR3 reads TGTGCCAGCAGCCGACAGGGGAGGGGGCAAGAGACCCAGTACTTC.

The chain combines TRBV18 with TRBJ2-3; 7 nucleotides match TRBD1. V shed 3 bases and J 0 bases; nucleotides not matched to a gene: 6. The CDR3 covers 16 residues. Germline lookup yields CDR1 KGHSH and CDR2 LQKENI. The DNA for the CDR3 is TGTGCCAGCTCACCCGGAGGCAGGGGGAGCACAGATACGCAGTATTTT. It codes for CASSPGGRGSTDTQYF. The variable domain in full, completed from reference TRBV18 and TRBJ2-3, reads NAGVMQNPRHLVRRRGQEARLRCSPMKGHSHVYWYRQLPEEGLKFMVYLQKENIIDESGMPKERFSAEFPKEGPSILRIQQVVRGDSAAYFCASSPGGRGSTDTQYFGPGTRLTVL.

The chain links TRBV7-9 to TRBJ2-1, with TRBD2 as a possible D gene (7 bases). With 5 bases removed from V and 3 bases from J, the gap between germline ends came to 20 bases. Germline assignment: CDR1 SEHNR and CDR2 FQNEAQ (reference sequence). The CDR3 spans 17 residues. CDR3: CASSHPRGRESYNEQFF. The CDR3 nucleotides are TGTGCCAGCAGCCATCCCCGGGGGCGGGAGAGCTACAATGAGCAGTTCTTC.

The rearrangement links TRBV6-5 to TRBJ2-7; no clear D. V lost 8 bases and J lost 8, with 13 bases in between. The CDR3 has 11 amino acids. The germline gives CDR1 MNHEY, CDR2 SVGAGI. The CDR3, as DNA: TGTGCCAGCGGACGAGAGGAGCAGCAGTACTTC. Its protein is CASGREEQQYF.

The CDR3 here is CASSLEGGDSTYEQYF. The CDR3 DNA reads as TGTGCCAGCAGCTTAGAGGGAGGAGACAGTACCTACGAGCAGTACTTC. The chain employs TRBV5-5 and TRBJ2-7, with D maybe TRBD2 (6 bases). This CDR3 region has 16 residues. The germline V and J ends were trimmed by 2 bases and 2 bases, with 17 bases remaining between them. CDR1 is SGHKS and CDR2 is YYEKEE in the germline V gene (reference sequence).

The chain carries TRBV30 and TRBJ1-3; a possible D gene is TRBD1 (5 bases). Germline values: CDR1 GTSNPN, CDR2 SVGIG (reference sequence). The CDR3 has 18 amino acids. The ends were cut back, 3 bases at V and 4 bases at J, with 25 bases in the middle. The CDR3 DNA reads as TGTGCCTGGAGCCGATGGGCCGGGGACTATCAGGCCGGAAACACCATATATTTT. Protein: CAWSRWAGDYQAGNTIYF.

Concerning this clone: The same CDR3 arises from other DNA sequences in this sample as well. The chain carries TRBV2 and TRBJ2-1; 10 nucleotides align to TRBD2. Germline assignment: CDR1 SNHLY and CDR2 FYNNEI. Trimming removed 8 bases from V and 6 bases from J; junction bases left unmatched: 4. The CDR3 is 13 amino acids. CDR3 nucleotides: TGTGCCAGCTCTGGACTAGCGGCCAATGAGCAGTTCTTC. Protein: CASSGLAANEQFF.

Here the CDR3 reads CASSSRSGSGTDTQYF. The CDR3 DNA reads TGTGCCAGCAGCTCTCGCTCGGGGAGCGGCACAGATACGCAGTATTTT. This chain links TRBV7-3 with TRBJ2-3, with D perhaps TRBD2 (5 bases). From germline, CDR1 is SGHTA and CDR2 FQGTGA. This CDR3 has 16 amino acids. Trimming took 4 bases from V and 1 from J, leaving 15 bases between them.

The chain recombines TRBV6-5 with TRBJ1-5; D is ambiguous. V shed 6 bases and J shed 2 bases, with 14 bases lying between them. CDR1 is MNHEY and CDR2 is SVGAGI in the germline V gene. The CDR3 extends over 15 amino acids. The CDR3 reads CASSAASRGNQPQHF. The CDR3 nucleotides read TGTGCCAGCAGCGCCGCCTCGAGGGGCAATCAGCCCCAGCATTTT.

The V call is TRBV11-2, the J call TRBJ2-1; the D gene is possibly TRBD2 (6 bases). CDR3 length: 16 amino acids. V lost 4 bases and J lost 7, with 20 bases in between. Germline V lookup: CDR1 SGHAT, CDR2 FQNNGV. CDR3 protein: CASSSRRDSAINEQFF. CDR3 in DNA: TGTGCCAGCAGCTCTCGCCGGGACTCCGCCATAAATGAGCAGTTCTTC. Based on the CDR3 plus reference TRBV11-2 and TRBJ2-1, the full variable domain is EAGVAQSPRYKIIEKRQSVAFWCNPISGHATLYWYQQILGQGPKLLIQFQNNGVVDDSQLPKDRFSAERLKGVDSTLKIQPAKLEDSAVYLCASSSRRDSAINEQFFGPGTRLTVL.